The T cell receptor (beta chain) described here comes from a study of shared clonotypes between healthy human individuals. Method: immunoSEQ multiplex PCR; TCRdb's copy keeps in-frame clones and lacks some. The table lists about 530,000 clones, about 96% of them singletons. From CD4+ cells came CD45RA+ naive and CD45RA-negative memory subsets. CDR3 length: 14 residues. Per the germline V gene, CDR1 is SGHAT and CDR2 is FQNNGV. The germline V and J ends were trimmed by 1 base and 5 bases, with 8 bases remaining between them. This clone showed up just once. The sample consisted of naive CD4+ T cells sorted from blood. Subset in this sample: CD45RA+ positively selected. The sequence came from a woman in her 30s in good health. The chain joins TRBV11-2 to TRBJ2-2; D not resolved. The CDR3 spells CASSLVLMTGELFF. CDR3 nucleotide sequence: TGTGCCAGCAGCTTAGTGTTGATGACCGGGGAGCTGTTTTTT.